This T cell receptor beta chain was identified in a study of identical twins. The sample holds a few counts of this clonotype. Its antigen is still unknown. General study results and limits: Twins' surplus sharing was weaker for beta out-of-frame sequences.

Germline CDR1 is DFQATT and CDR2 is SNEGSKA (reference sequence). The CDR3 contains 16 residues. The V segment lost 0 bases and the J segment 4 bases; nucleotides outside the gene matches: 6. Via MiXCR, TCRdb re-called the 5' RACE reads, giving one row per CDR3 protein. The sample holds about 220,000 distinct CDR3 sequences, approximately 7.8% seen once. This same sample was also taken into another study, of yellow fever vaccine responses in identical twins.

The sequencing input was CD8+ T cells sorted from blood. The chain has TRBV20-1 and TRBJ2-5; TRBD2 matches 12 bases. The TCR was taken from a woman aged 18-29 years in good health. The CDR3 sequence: CSAREGRTSGIETQYF. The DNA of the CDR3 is TGCAGTGCTAGAGAGGGTAGGACTAGCGGGATAGAGACCCAGTACTTC.